The 11 T cell receptor beta chains reported below all come from one sample, sequenced in a study of cytomegalovirus exposure and HLA in healthy donors. PCR was performed using 60 Vbeta and 13 Jbeta primers. Sequencing used immunoSEQ multiplex PCR; TCRdb keeps in-frame clones, though not all of them. The sample has about 97,000 clones, about 80% seen once. Sequenced input: PBMCs. All receptors derive from a male donor in good health and CMV-seropositive.

The chain employs TRBV13 and TRBJ1-1, with D uncertain. Trimming took 0 bases from V and 4 from J, leaving 18 bases between them. This CDR3 region has 17 residues. Per germline, CDR1 PRHDT and CDR2 FYEKMQ (reference sequence). The CDR3 sequence is CASSLGPPGRHGTEAFF. CDR3 nucleotides: TGTGCCAGCAGCTTAGGCCCCCCGGGAAGACATGGCACTGAAGCTTTCTTT.

The V and J genes are TRBV6-1 and TRBJ2-7, with TRBD1 identical over 7 bases. Losses at the gene ends were 7 bases for V and 3 bases for J; bases not matched to a gene: 3. CDR1 is MNHNS, CDR2 SASEGT, per germline. This CDR3 has 12 amino acids. As DNA, the CDR3 is TGTGCCAGCACCGGGACAGTCTACGAGCAGTACTTC. This translates into CASTGTVYEQYF.

The V and J genes are TRBV18 and TRBJ1-2, with D perhaps TRBD1 (5 bases). CDR3 length: 14 amino acids. V was pared by 6 bases and J by 0 bases, with 11 bases between. Germline V CDR1 and CDR2: KGHSH, LQKENI. CDR3 protein: CASSGGGANYGYTF. The CDR3 DNA follows: TGTGCCAGCTCGGGCGGGGGAGCTAACTATGGCTACACCTTC.

The gene calls are TRBV19 and TRBJ2-5, with TRBD1 as a possible D gene (5 bases). Germline V CDR1 and CDR2: LNHDA, SQIVND (reference sequence). The V and J ends lost 0 bases and 5 bases respectively, with 13 bases between them. The CDR3 covers 15 residues. As DNA, the CDR3 is TGTGCCAGTAGTATAGATATCAGGGCCGACGAGACCCAGTACTTC. Translating gives CASSIDIRADETQYF.

J is TRBJ1-6 and V is TRBV5-4; 9 bases map to TRBD1. The J segment lost 3 bases and the V segment lost 3 bases, leaving 7 bases of the junction unmatched. The CDR3 runs to 17 residues. CDR1 and CDR2 from the germline V gene are SGHNT and YYREEE (reference sequence). The CDR3 DNA is TGTGCCAGCAGCTCGCAGGGGACAGGGCGCTATAATTCACCCCTCCACTTT. Protein product: CASSSQGTGRYNSPLHF.

This chain uses TRBV29-1 with TRBJ1-5; 8 positions agree with TRBD1. Trimming at V came to 2 bases and at J to 6 bases, leaving 3 bases not matched to a gene. Germline V gene sequence: CDR1 SQVTM, CDR2 ANQGSEA. This CDR3 has 13 residues. CDR3 protein: CSVETGGGQPQHF. CDR3 DNA sequence: TGCAGCGTTGAAACAGGGGGAGGTCAGCCCCAGCATTTT.

The V gene is TRBV12-5, the J gene TRBJ2-7; D unclear. Germline CDR1 LGHNT, CDR2 FRNRAP. Trimming stripped 2 bases from V and 3 bases from J, with 5 bases between. The CDR3 contains 12 residues. CDR3 sequence reads: CASGLSNYEQYF. As DNA, the CDR3 is TGTGCTAGTGGTTTGAGCAACTACGAGCAGTACTTC.

The V call is TRBV12-5, the J call TRBJ2-7, with D perhaps TRBD2 (6 bases). V lost 3 bases and J 5 bases, leaving 8 bases between the germline ends. The CDR3 contains 12 residues. Germline V gene data show CDR1 as LGHNT and CDR2 as FRNRAP. In DNA, the CDR3 is TGTGCTAGTGGTTTCGGAGGGGACGAGCAGTACTTC. It encodes CASGFGGDEQYF. The full variable domain, completed using reference TRBV12-5 and TRBJ2-7, is DARVTQTPRHKVTEMGQEVTMRCQPILGHNTVFWYRQTMMQGLELLAYFRNRAPLDDSGMPKDRFSAEMPDATLATLKIQPSEPRDSAVYFCASGFGGDEQYFGPGTRLTVT.

On this clone: This sample includes further DNA sequences coding for the same CDR3. The chain recombines TRBV5-1 with TRBJ1-4, with a possible D match to TRBD1 (5 bases). CDR3 size: 14 residues. The V end was cut by 1 base, the J end by 1 base, with 5 bases between. The germline gives CDR1 SGHRS, CDR2 YFSETQ. The CDR3, as DNA: TGCGCCAGCAGCTTGCAGGGAACTAATGAAAAACTGTTTTTT. Residues: CASSLQGTNEKLFF.

The V gene is TRBV5-1, the J gene TRBJ2-1; TRBD2 is a possible D gene (6 bases). The germline gives CDR1 SGHRS, CDR2 YFSETQ. V lost 6 bases to trimming and J lost 3 bases, with 25 bases between them. The CDR3 contains 18 residues. The CDR3: CASKAGGGVERRYNEQFF. The CDR3 DNA reads as TGCGCCAGCAAGGCGGGTGGCGGGGTGGAAAGACGCTACAATGAGCAGTTCTTC.

This rearrangement joins TRBV7-2 to TRBJ2-2, with 8 bases fitting TRBD2. CDR3 length equals 15 residues. V was clipped by 6 bases and J by 4 bases; unmatched bases: 7. Germline loops: CDR1 SGHTA, CDR2 FQGNSA. Written as DNA, the CDR3 is TGTGCCAGCAGACCGAGCGGGGGAGGCACCGGGGAGCTGTTTTTT. Its translation: CASRPSGGGTGELFF.